What follows are 10 T cell receptor beta chains derived from one specimen sequenced in a study of cytomegalovirus exposure and HLA in healthy donors. 60 Vbeta and 13 Jbeta primers were used in PCR. Sequencing used immunoSEQ multiplex PCR; TCRdb keeps in-frame clones, though not all of them. The sample includes 250,000 to 300,000 clones, almost 85% of them seen just once. The sample was PBMCs. Receptor source: a middle-aged woman in good health and CMV-seropositive.

The gene calls are TRBV27 and TRBJ2-2, with D possibly TRBD2 on 5 matching bases. This CDR3 region has 15 residues. Trimming pared 5 bases from V and 0 bases from J, leaving 10 bases between. Per the germline V gene, CDR1 is MNHEY and CDR2 is SMNVEV (reference sequence). The CDR3 loop is CASSTDWANTGELFF. CDR3 in DNA: TGTGCCAGCAGTACGGACTGGGCGAACACCGGGGAGCTGTTTTTT.

The chain couples TRBV7-6 to TRBJ1-5, with D perhaps TRBD1 (5 bases). V lost 5 bases and J lost 0, with 11 bases in between. Germline V gene lookup returns CDR1 SGHVS and CDR2 FNYEAQ. This CDR3 is 15 amino acids long. CDR3 loop: CASSPRVYSNQPQHF. In DNA form, the CDR3 reads TGTGCCAGCAGCCCCAGGGTTTATAGCAATCAGCCCCAGCATTTT.

The rearrangement links TRBV9 to TRBJ2-1; TRBD2 agrees at 9 bases. Germline CDR1 SGDLS, CDR2 YYNGEE. The ends lost 4 bases at V and 4 bases at J; junction bases unmatched: 3. The CDR3 loop spans 14 amino acids. The CDR3 protein is CASSPSGIYNEQFF. In DNA, the CDR3 is TGTGCCAGCAGCCCTAGCGGGATATACAATGAGCAGTTCTTC.

This chain joins TRBV4-1 and TRBJ2-7, with a tentative D call TRBD1 (6 bases). V lost 3 bases to trimming and J lost 3 bases, with 15 bases between them. Germline lookup yields CDR1 MGHRA and CDR2 YSYEKL. The CDR3 is 15 residues long. The CDR3 DNA follows: TGCGCCAGCAGCCAGTATGAGGGGGATTTCTACGAGCAGTACTTC. Translating it yields CASSQYEGDFYEQYF.

The chain couples TRBV7-3 to TRBJ2-7; D gene ambiguous. The CDR3 is 11 amino acids. Between the trimmed V and J ends, which lost 4 bases and 6 bases, there was a span of 7 bases. Per the germline V gene, CDR1 is SGHTA and CDR2 is FQGTGA. The CDR3 sequence: CASSSRAEQYF. For the CDR3, the DNA is TGTGCCAGCAGCTCCCGCGCCGAGCAGTACTTC. The full variable domain, with the rest looked up from reference TRBV7-3 and TRBJ2-7, is GAGVSQTPSNKVTEKGKYVELRCDPISGHTALYWYRQSLGQGPEFLIYFQGTGAADDSGLPNDRFFAVRPEGSVSTLKIQRTERGDSAVYLCASSSRAEQYFGPGTRLTVT.

This rearrangement joins TRBV19 to TRBJ2-1; 8 nucleotides agree with TRBD1. Germline V gives CDR1 LNHDA, CDR2 SQIVND (reference sequence). This CDR3 has 12 amino acids. V gave up 4 bases and J gave up 8 bases; unmatched junction bases: 1. CDR3 amino acids: CASSTGGDEQFF. CDR3 coding DNA: TGTGCCAGTAGTACAGGGGGCGATGAGCAGTTCTTC.

This sequence joins TRBV29-1 and TRBJ1-2, with D possibly being TRBD1 (6 bases). This CDR3 is 12 amino acids long. Germline CDR1 and CDR2: SQVTM and ANQGSEA. V was trimmed by 2 bases and J by 8 bases, leaving 12 bases between them. CDR3 residues: CSVESGVPGYTF. The CDR3 DNA reads TGCAGCGTTGAATCAGGGGTTCCGGGCTACACCTTC.

The chain recombines TRBV9 with TRBJ2-2; D might be TRBD1 (6 bases). Between the trimmed V and J ends, which lost 3 bases and 1 base, there was a span of 13 bases. Germline V lookup: CDR1 SGDLS, CDR2 YYNGEE. The CDR3 is 16 residues long. CDR3 in amino acids: CASSARGKRNTGELFF. In nucleotides, the CDR3 is TGTGCCAGCAGCGCTAGGGGGAAACGGAACACCGGGGAGCTGTTTTTT.

The CDR3 DNA sequence: TGTGCCTGGGACAGGAGAATGAATGAAAAACTGTTTTTT. This translates into CAWDRRMNEKLFF. The chain uses TRBV30 and TRBJ1-4; weak D call: TRBD1 (6 bases). Germline V gene sequence: CDR1 GTSNPN, CDR2 SVGIG (reference sequence). CDR3 length equals 13 residues. V shed 5 bases and J shed 5 bases, with 12 bases lying between them.

The V call is TRBV5-1, the J call TRBJ2-5; the D gene is possibly TRBD2 (6 bases). CDR3 size: 14 residues. Germline lookup yields CDR1 SGHRS and CDR2 YFSETQ. Trimming left V 4 bases short and J 2 bases short, with 12 bases between. CDR3 coding DNA: TGCGCCAGCAGCAATCGGGACTCGCAAGAGACCCAGTACTTC. It yields the protein CASSNRDSQETQYF. Drawing the rest from reference TRBV5-1 and TRBJ2-5, the complete variable domain is KAGVTQTPRYLIKTRGQQVTLSCSPISGHRSVSWYQQTPGQGLQFLFEYFSETQRNKGNFPGRFSGRQFSNSRSEMNVSTLELGDSALYLCASSNRDSQETQYFGPGTRLLVL.